The text below deals with one TCR beta chain. A single base separates this from a much larger clone, so it may be a read error. To make TCR beta libraries, researchers used iRepertoire HTBI primers and Arm-PCR of CDR3 regions. TCRdb itself ran the multiplex PCR reads through MiXCR, one entry per CDR3 protein. Of hundreds of thousands of distinct CDR3 sequences detected, 18% appear once; the ten largest clones hold about 39%. The data belong to a study of regulatory T cells in long-lasting Graves disease. Time point of the sample: newly diagnosed GD, antithyroid drugs for less than 3 months. Extracted PBMC RNA gave rise to the TCR library. Looked up from germline, CDR1 is SQVTM and CDR2 is ANQGSEA. CDR3 length: 13 amino acids. V lost 4 bases to trimming and J lost 13 bases; unmatched junction nucleotides: 10.

The sequencing used peripheral blood mononuclear cells (PBMCs), collected at new diagnosis, from a patient treated with antithyroid drugs. This clonotype originated in a female donor with Graves disease. The V gene is TRBV29-1, the J gene TRBJ2-1; TRBD2 agrees at 10 bases. CDR3 DNA sequence: TGCAGCGTTGGTCGGCTAGCGGGAGAGACCCAGTTCTTC. Translated: CSVGRLAGETQFF.